Included here is one T cell receptor (beta chain) sequence, with context. At least ten counts were recorded for this clonotype. The specificity of this receptor is unknown. Per-base quality was not reported, and no clone a single base away is much larger than it. V lost 3 bases and J lost 3 bases; the stretch between them is 10 bases long. From the cysteine up to the phenylalanine, the CDR3 has a length of 13 residues. Here the CDR3 DNA is all that survives: 39 bases in frame from base 1. The germline V gene encodes CDR1 SGHDT and CDR2 YYEEEE. This specimen comes from a study of low-dose radiotherapy and immunotherapy resistance in tumors (dated by TCRdb to between 2021 and 2024). The study in broad terms: Patients in Cohort 1 were given 0.5 Gy per fraction every 2 weeks, and the prescribed total PTV dose was 6.5 Gy. For Cohort 2, the dose was 1 Gy per fraction given every two weeks, adding up to 13 Gy in total across 26 weeks. Intravenous cyclophosphamide at 200 mg/m2 was administered every two weeks, one day ahead of each radiation and immunotherapy administration. Starting on cycle 1 day 1, patients took 300 mg of aspirin by mouth once a day for four cycles. Eight patients were included in the translational analysis, namely three from the first dose cohort plus the first five from the second dose cohort. Nivolumab and ipilimumab were both given intravenously, with nivolumab at a 240 mg flat dose every two weeks and ipilimumab at 1 mg/kg every six weeks. Randomization of trial participants into treatment groups was not performed.

The time point label corresponds to: before trial treatment. Donors were enrolled in RACIN, a single-arm phase I dose-escalation trial combining nivolumab, ipilimumab, aspirin, low-dose cyclophosphamide and low-dose radiotherapy. Eligible patients had advanced, TIL-negative solid tumors. Superscript III and a set of TRAV- and TRBV-specific primers were used to synthesize first-strand cDNA, so that both TCRalpha and TCRbeta chains were covered. TCRs were amplified with Phusion for approximately 19 PCR cycles using a constant-region primer together with the adapter attached to the V primers. Amplification of the isolated mRNA was done with the MessageAmp II aRNA Amplification Kit, which involved a 16-hour in vitro transcription at 37 degrees C. mRNA for TCR sequencing was isolated with the Dynabeads mRNA DIRECT Purification Kit. Indexed Illumina adapters were added in a second Phusion PCR of around 23 cycles, and the PCR products were purified with AMPure XP beads. Deep sequencing of TCRalpha and TCRbeta libraries was performed on an Illumina MiniSeq instrument. The paper's data handling went like this. Custom Perl scripts pooled TCR sequences encoding the same protein, removed out-of-frame sequences and computed each clonotype's abundance. Any TCR sequence supported by only a single read was excluded from analysis. The metrics used to describe the repertoires included Shannon entropy, Gini index, clonality, richness, and the frequency of TCRs shared between repertoires. Clones were called with MiXCR by TCRdb after fastp trimmed the public reads at Q25, and only in-frame beta chains were retained. Each entry is one CDR3 protein sequence, shown with its most common DNA and genes. The V and J calls were not made by the authors but by TCRdb's processing. In all, the sample holds 85,000 to 95,000 distinct CDR3 sequences, and 9.4% of those were seen once. The ten most abundant clones make up under 1.1% of the sample.

The rearrangement joined TRBV5-6 to TRBJ2-7; there is no confident call for the D gene. This specimen was PBMCs, taken before treatment. This clonotype was sampled from a male donor with prostate cancer. The sequenced DNA is TGTGCCAGCAGCTGGACGGACGGCTACGAGCAGTACTTC. It translates to CASSWTDGYEQYF.